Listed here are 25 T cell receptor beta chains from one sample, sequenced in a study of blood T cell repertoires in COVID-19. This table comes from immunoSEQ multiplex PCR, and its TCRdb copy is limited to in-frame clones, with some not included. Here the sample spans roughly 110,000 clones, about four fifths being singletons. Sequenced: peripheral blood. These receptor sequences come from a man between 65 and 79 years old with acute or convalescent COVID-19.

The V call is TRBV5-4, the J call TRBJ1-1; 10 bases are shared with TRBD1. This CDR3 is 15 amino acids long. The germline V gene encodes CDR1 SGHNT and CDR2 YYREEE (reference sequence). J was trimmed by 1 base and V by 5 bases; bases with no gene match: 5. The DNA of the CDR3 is TGTGCCAGCAGTCCTCGACAGGGGGCGAACACTGAAGCTTTCTTT. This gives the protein CASSPRQGANTEAFF.

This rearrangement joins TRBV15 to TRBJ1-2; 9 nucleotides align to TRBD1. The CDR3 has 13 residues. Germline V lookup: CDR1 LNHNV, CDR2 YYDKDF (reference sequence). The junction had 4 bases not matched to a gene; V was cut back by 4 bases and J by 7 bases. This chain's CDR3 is CATSTGQGAGYTF. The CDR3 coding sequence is TGTGCCACCAGCACGGGACAGGGTGCTGGCTACACCTTC. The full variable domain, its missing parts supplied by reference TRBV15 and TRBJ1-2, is DAMVIQNPRYQVTQFGKPVTLSCSQTLNHNVMYWYQQKSSQAPKLLFHYYDKDFNNEADTPDNFQSRRPNTSFCFLDIRSPGLGDTAMYLCATSTGQGAGYTFGSGTRLTVV.

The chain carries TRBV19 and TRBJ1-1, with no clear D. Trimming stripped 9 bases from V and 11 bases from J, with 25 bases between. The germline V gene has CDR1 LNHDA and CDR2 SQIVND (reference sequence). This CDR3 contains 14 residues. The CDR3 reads CASREGGASTVAFF. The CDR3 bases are TGTGCCAGCCGAGAGGGAGGAGCGAGCACGGTGGCTTTCTTT.

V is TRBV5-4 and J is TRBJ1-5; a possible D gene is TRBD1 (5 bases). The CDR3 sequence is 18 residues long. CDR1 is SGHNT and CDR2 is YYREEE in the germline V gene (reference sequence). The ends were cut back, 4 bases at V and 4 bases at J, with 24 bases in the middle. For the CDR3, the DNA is TGTGCCAGCAGCATTGGGGGGGGGATGGACCTAAAGAATCAGCCCCAGCATTTT. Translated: CASSIGGGMDLKNQPQHF.

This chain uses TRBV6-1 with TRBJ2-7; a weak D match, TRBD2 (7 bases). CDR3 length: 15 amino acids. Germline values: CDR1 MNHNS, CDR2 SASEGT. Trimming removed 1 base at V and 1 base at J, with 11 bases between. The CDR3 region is CASSEVQGGSYEQYF. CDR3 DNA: TGTGCCAGCAGTGAAGTACAGGGAGGGTCCTACGAGCAGTACTTC.

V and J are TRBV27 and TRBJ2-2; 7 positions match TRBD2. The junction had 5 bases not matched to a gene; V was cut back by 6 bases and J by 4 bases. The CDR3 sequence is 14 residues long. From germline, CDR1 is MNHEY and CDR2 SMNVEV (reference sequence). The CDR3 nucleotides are TGTGCCAGCAGCTCGGGGGGTTTCACCGGGGAGCTGTTTTTT. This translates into CASSSGGFTGELFF.

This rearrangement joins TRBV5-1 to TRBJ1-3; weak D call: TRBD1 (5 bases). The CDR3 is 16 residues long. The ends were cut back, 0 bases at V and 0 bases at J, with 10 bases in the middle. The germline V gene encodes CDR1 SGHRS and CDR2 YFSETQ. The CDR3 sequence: CASSLGRGRSGNTIYF. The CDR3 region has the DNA TGCGCCAGCAGCTTGGGGAGGGGCCGCTCTGGAAACACCATATATTTT. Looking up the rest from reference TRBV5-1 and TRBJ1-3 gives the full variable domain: KAGVTQTPRYLIKTRGQQVTLSCSPISGHRSVSWYQQTPGQGLQFLFEYFSETQRNKGNFPGRFSGRQFSNSRSEMNVSTLELGDSALYLCASSLGRGRSGNTIYFGEGSWLTVV.

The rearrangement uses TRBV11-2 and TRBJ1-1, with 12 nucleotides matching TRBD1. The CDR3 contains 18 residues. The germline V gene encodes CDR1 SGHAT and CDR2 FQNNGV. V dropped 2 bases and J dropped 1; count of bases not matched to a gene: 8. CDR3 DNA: TGTGCCAGCAGCTTATTCGGGACAGGGGGCGCGCGGAACACTGAAGCTTTCTTT. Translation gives CASSLFGTGGARNTEAFF.

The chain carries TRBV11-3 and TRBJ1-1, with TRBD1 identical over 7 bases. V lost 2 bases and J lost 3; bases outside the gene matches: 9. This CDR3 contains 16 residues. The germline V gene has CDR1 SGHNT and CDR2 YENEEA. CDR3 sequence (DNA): TGTGCCAGCAGCTTAAGGGGACAGTCGGGTGACACTGAAGCTTTCTTT. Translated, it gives CASSLRGQSGDTEAFF.

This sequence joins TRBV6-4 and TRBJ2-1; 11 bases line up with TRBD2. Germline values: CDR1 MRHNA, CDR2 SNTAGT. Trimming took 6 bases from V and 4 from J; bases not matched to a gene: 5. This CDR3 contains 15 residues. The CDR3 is CASRTGTSGYNEQFF. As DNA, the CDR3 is TGTGCCAGCAGGACCGGGACTAGCGGATACAATGAGCAGTTCTTC.

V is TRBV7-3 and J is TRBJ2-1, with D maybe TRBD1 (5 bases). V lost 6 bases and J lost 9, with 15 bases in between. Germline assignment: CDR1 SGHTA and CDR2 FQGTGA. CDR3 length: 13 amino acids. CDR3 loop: CASSFNRGSEQFF. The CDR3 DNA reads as TGTGCCAGCAGTTTCAATAGGGGCAGTGAGCAGTTCTTC.

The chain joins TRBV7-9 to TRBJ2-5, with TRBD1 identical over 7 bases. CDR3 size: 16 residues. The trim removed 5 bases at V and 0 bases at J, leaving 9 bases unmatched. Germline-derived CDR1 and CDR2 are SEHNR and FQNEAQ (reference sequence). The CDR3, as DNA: TGTGCCAGCAGCCCAGGACAGGAGATGTACCAAGAGACCCAGTACTTC. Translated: CASSPGQEMYQETQYF.

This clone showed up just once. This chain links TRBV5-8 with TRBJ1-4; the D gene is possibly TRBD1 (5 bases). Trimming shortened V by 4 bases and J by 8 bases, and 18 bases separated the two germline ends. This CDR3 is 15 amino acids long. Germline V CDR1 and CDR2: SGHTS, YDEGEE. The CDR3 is CASSEAGRRGEKLFF. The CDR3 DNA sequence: TGTGCCAGCAGCGAAGCGGGCCGGCGGGGCGAAAAACTGTTTTTT.

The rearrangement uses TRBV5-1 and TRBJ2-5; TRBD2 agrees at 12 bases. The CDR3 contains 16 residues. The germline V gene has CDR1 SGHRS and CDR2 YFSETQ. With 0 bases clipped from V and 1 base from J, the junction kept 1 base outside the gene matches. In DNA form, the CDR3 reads TGCGCCAGCAGCTTGGCGACTAGCGGGGGCCAAGAGACCCAGTACTTC. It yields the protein CASSLATSGGQETQYF.

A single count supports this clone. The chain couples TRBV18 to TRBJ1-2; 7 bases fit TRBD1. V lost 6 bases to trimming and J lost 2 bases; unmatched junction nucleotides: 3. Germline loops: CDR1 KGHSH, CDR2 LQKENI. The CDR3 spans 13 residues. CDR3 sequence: CASSPTGNYGYTF. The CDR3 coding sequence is TGTGCCAGCTCGCCGACAGGGAACTATGGCTACACCTTC.

CDR3 region: CASSVGSGLSGETQYF. The CDR3 DNA follows: TGTGCCAGCAGCGTAGGGTCTGGTCTATCGGGGGAGACCCAGTACTTC. This chain connects TRBV9 to TRBJ2-5; D perhaps matches TRBD2 (5 bases). The germline V and J ends were trimmed by 0 bases and 5 bases, with 17 bases remaining between them. Germline V gene sequence: CDR1 SGDLS, CDR2 YYNGEE. The length of the CDR3 is 16 residues.

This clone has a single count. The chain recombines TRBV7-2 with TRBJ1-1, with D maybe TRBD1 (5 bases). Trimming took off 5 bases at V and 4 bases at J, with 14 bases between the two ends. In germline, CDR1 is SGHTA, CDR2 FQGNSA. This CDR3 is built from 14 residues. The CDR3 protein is CASSPGPRSTEAFF. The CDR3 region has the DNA TGTGCCAGCAGCCCAGGGCCCCGTAGCACTGAAGCTTTCTTT.

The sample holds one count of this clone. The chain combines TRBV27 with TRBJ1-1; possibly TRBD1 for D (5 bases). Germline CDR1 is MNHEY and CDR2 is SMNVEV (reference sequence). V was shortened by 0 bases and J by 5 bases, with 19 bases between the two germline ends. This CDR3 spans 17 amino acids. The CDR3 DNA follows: TGTGCCAGCAGTTTATCGGCGTCAGGGTGGGGGGTAACTGAAGCTTTCTTT. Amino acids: CASSLSASGWGVTEAFF.

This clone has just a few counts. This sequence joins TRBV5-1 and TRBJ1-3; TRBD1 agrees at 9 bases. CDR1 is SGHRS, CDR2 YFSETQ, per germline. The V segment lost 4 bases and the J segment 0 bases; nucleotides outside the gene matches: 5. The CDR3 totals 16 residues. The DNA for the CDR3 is TGCGCCAGCAGCCACCGGACAGGGGACTCTGGAAACACCATATATTTT. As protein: CASSHRTGDSGNTIYF.

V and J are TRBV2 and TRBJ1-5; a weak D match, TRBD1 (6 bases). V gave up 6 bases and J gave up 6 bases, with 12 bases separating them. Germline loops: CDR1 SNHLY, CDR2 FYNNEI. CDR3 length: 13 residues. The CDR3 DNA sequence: TGTGCCAGCAGGGTCAGGGGAACTCAGCCCCAGCATTTT. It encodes CASRVRGTQPQHF. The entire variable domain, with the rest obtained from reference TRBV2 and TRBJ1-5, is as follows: EPEVTQTPSHQVTQMGQEVILRCVPISNHLYFYWYRQILGQKVEFLVSFYNNEISEKSEIFDDQFSVERPDGSNFTLKIRSTKLEDSAMYFCASRVRGTQPQHFGDGTRLSIL.

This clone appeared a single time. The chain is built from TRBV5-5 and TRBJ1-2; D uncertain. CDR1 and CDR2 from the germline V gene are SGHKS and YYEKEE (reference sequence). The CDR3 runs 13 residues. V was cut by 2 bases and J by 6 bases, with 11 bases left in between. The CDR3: CASSLDNVDGYTF. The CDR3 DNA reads TGTGCCAGCAGCTTAGACAACGTCGATGGCTACACCTTC.

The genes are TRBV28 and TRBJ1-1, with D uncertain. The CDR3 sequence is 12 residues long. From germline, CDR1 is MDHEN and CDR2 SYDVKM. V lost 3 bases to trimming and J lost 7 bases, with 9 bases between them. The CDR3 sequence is CASSLVIGEAFF. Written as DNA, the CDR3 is TGTGCCAGCAGTTTGGTGATCGGTGAAGCTTTCTTT.

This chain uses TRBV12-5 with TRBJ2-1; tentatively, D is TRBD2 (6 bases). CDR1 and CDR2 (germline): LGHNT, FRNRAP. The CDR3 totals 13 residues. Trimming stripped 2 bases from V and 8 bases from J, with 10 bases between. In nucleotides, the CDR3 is TGTGCTAGTGGTTTGTTGACTAGTCATGAGCAGTTCTTC. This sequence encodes CASGLLTSHEQFF.

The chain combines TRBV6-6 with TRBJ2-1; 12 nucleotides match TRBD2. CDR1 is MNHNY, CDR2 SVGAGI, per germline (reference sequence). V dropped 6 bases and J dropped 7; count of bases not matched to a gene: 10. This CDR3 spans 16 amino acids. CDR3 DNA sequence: TGTGCCAGCAGCCTAAGCTCTAGCGGGGGGGCTAATGAGCAGTTCTTC. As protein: CASSLSSSGGANEQFF.

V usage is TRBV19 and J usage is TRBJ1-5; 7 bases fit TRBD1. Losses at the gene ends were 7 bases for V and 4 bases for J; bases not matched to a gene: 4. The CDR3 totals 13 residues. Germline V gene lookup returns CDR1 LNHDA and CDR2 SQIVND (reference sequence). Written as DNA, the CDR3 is TGTGCCAGTACTGGACAGGAGAATCAGCCCCAGCATTTT. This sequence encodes CASTGQENQPQHF.